These T cell receptor beta chains were read from a single sample in a study of shared clonotypes between healthy human individuals. Measured with immunoSEQ multiplex PCR; TCRdb has only the in-frame clones, and not every one. The table shows 2,100,000 or so clones, with approximately 95% occurring only once. Input material: naive CD4+ T cells sorted from blood. These receptors were collected from a man aged 18 to 29 in good health. The CDR3 runs from the conserved cysteine through the conserved F or W. A D gene is named only where the DNA matches it firmly. Clone size, where shown, is once, few, many, or a class for clones that have expanded.

d_call: .; j_call: TRBJ2-7; v_call: TRBV9; clone_size: .; cdr3_aa: CASSPANRNEQYF; cdr3_nt: TGTGCCAGCAGCCCAGCTAATAGGAACGAGCAGTACTTC
d_call: .; j_call: TRBJ2-7; v_call: TRBV27; clone_size: .; cdr3_aa: CASSSTGKGTWEQYF; cdr3_nt: TGTGCCAGCAGTTCCACAGGGAAGGGGACTTGGGAGCAGTACTTC
d_call: TRBD1; j_call: TRBJ1-2; v_call: TRBV5-1; clone_size: .; cdr3_aa: CASSPLDRAGYTF; cdr3_nt: TGCGCCAGCAGTCCCCTGGACAGGGCCGGCTACACCTTC
d_call: .; j_call: TRBJ1-5; v_call: TRBV19; clone_size: .; cdr3_aa: CASSANHWDQPQHF; cdr3_nt: TGTGCCAGTAGTGCCAATCATTGGGATCAGCCCCAGCATTTT
d_call: .; j_call: TRBJ2-3; v_call: TRBV11-2; clone_size: .; cdr3_aa: CASTEQPRADTQYF; cdr3_nt: TGTGCCAGCACCGAGCAACCGAGGGCGGATACGCAGTATTTT
d_call: .; j_call: TRBJ2-6; v_call: TRBV5-1; clone_size: .; cdr3_aa: CASSLGGTGANVLTF; cdr3_nt: TGCGCCAGCAGCTTAGGTGGGACTGGGGCCAACGTCCTGACTTTC
d_call: .; j_call: TRBJ2-1; v_call: TRBV10-3; clone_size: .; cdr3_aa: CAISGGDEQFF; cdr3_nt: TGTGCCATCTCAGGGGGGGATGAGCAGTTCTTC
d_call: .; j_call: TRBJ1-5; v_call: TRBV10-3; clone_size: .; cdr3_aa: CAISPGVQPQHF; cdr3_nt: TGTGCCATCAGCCCAGGGGTTCAGCCCCAGCATTTT
d_call: TRBD1; j_call: TRBJ1-4; v_call: TRBV6-1; clone_size: .; cdr3_aa: CASSAQGANEKLFF; cdr3_nt: TGTGCCAGCAGCGCACAGGGGGCTAATGAAAAACTGTTTTTT
d_call: .; j_call: TRBJ1-2; v_call: TRBV5-1; clone_size: .; cdr3_aa: CASSSTGEGYTF; cdr3_nt: TGCGCCAGCAGCTCGACAGGAGAGGGCTACACCTTC
d_call: TRBD1; j_call: TRBJ2-3; v_call: TRBV4-1; clone_size: .; cdr3_aa: CASSPTGVTDTQYF; cdr3_nt: TGCGCCAGCAGCCCAACAGGGGTGACAGATACGCAGTATTTT
d_call: .; j_call: TRBJ2-1; v_call: TRBV5-1; clone_size: .; cdr3_aa: CASSLSGAVINEQFF; cdr3_nt: TGCGCCAGCAGCCTATCAGGGGCAGTAATCAATGAGCAGTTCTTC
d_call: .; j_call: TRBJ1-1; v_call: TRBV7-9; clone_size: .; cdr3_aa: CASSPWGGLNTEAFF; cdr3_nt: TGTGCCAGCAGCCCCTGGGGGGGACTGAACACTGAAGCTTTCTTT
d_call: .; j_call: TRBJ2-4; v_call: TRBV6-6; clone_size: .; cdr3_aa: CASLEGGGAENIQYF; cdr3_nt: TGTGCCAGTCTAGAGGGAGGGGGTGCCGAAAACATTCAGTACTTC
d_call: .; j_call: TRBJ2-3; v_call: TRBV6-1; clone_size: .; cdr3_aa: CAIQGLGDTQYF; cdr3_nt: TGTGCCATCCAGGGGCTAGGAGATACGCAGTATTTT
d_call: .; j_call: TRBJ1-1; v_call: TRBV5-1; clone_size: .; cdr3_aa: CASSITRDGNTEAFF; cdr3_nt: TGCGCCAGCAGCATAACCCGGGACGGGAACACTGAAGCTTTCTTT
d_call: TRBD2; j_call: TRBJ2-3; v_call: TRBV5-1; clone_size: .; cdr3_aa: CASSLDLSGRAADTQYF; cdr3_nt: TGCGCCAGCAGCTTGGACCTTAGCGGGAGGGCCGCAGATACGCAGTATTTT
d_call: .; j_call: TRBJ1-5; v_call: TRBV7-9; clone_size: .; cdr3_aa: CASSLEWGQPQHF; cdr3_nt: TGTGCCAGCAGCTTAGAATGGGGGCAGCCCCAGCATTTT
d_call: TRBD1; j_call: TRBJ2-5; v_call: TRBV6-1; clone_size: .; cdr3_aa: CASRWDRGYETQYF; cdr3_nt: TGTGCCAGCAGGTGGGACAGGGGATATGAGACCCAGTACTTC
d_call: .; j_call: TRBJ1-5; v_call: TRBV30; clone_size: .; cdr3_aa: CAWRTTPRRTDGEDQPQHF; cdr3_nt: TGTGCCTGGAGGACCACCCCAAGGAGAACAGATGGGGAAGATCAGCCCCAGCATTTT
d_call: .; j_call: TRBJ1-5; v_call: TRBV30; clone_size: .; cdr3_aa: CAWNGGLDQPQHF; cdr3_nt: TGTGCCTGGAATGGGGGGCTCGATCAGCCCCAGCATTTT
d_call: TRBD1; j_call: TRBJ1-2; v_call: TRBV6-5; clone_size: once; cdr3_aa: CASTRGQAGYTF; cdr3_nt: TGTGCCAGCACCAGGGGGCAGGCTGGCTACACCTTC
d_call: .; j_call: TRBJ2-7; v_call: TRBV7-6; clone_size: .; cdr3_aa: CASSLVSDRGLSHEQYF; cdr3_nt: TGTGCCAGCAGCTTAGTCAGTGACCGGGGACTGTCCCACGAGCAGTACTTC
d_call: .; j_call: TRBJ1-5; v_call: TRBV19; clone_size: .; cdr3_aa: CASSVLLTGARGNQPQHF; cdr3_nt: TGTGCCAGTAGTGTTCTCCTAACGGGGGCGAGAGGCAATCAGCCCCAGCATTTT
d_call: .; j_call: TRBJ1-2; v_call: TRBV19; clone_size: once; cdr3_aa: CASSTTGLRGYTF; cdr3_nt: TGTGCCAGTAGCACCACAGGGCTAAGAGGCTACACCTTC
d_call: .; j_call: TRBJ2-2; v_call: TRBV5-6; clone_size: .; cdr3_aa: CASSRRTGELFF; cdr3_nt: TGTGCCAGCAGCCGCCGAACCGGGGAGCTGTTTTTT
d_call: TRBD2; j_call: TRBJ2-5; v_call: TRBV18; clone_size: few; cdr3_aa: CASSPRTSVETQYF; cdr3_nt: TGTGCCAGCTCACCACGGACTAGCGTAGAGACCCAGTACTTC
d_call: .; j_call: TRBJ2-1; v_call: TRBV28; clone_size: .; cdr3_aa: CASSLLGRGRLDEQFF; cdr3_nt: TGTGCCAGCAGTTTATTGGGGCGGGGGCGCTTAGATGAGCAGTTCTTC
d_call: TRBD2; j_call: TRBJ2-1; v_call: TRBV18; clone_size: .; cdr3_aa: CASSPPGLALENEQFF; cdr3_nt: TGTGCCAGCTCACCACCGGGACTAGCGTTAGAAAATGAGCAGTTCTTC
d_call: .; j_call: TRBJ2-3; v_call: TRBV7-9; clone_size: .; cdr3_aa: CASSFAWLADPLKDTQYF; cdr3_nt: TGTGCCAGCAGCTTTGCGTGGCTAGCCGATCCCCTAAAAGATACGCAGTATTTT
d_call: .; j_call: TRBJ1-2; v_call: TRBV6-5; clone_size: .; cdr3_aa: CASSRGPEGGYGYTF; cdr3_nt: TGTGCCAGCAGCCGGGGCCCGGAGGGCGGATATGGCTACACCTTC
d_call: .; j_call: TRBJ1-2; v_call: TRBV10-3; clone_size: .; cdr3_aa: CAISEIDRRGYTF; cdr3_nt: TGTGCCATCAGTGAAATAGACCGTCGCGGCTACACCTTC
d_call: TRBD2; j_call: TRBJ2-1; v_call: TRBV7-9; clone_size: .; cdr3_aa: CASSPGGSKSYNEQFF; cdr3_nt: TGTGCCAGCAGCCCGGGGGGTTCAAAATCCTACAATGAGCAGTTCTTC
d_call: TRBD1; j_call: TRBJ2-3; v_call: TRBV7-2; clone_size: .; cdr3_aa: CASSLARDSAPDTQYF; cdr3_nt: TGTGCCAGCAGCTTAGCCCGGGACAGTGCCCCAGATACGCAGTATTTT
d_call: .; j_call: TRBJ2-5; v_call: TRBV5-6; clone_size: .; cdr3_aa: CASSLGWAGLQETQYF; cdr3_nt: TGTGCCAGCAGCTTGGGTTGGGCAGGACTTCAGGAGACCCAGTACTTC
d_call: .; j_call: TRBJ2-7; v_call: TRBV5-1; clone_size: .; cdr3_aa: CASSSEGYEQYF; cdr3_nt: TGCGCCAGCAGCTCAGAAGGCTACGAGCAGTACTTC
d_call: TRBD1; j_call: TRBJ1-5; v_call: TRBV18; clone_size: .; cdr3_aa: CASSPQGIYSNQPQHF; cdr3_nt: TGTGCCAGCTCTCCACAGGGGATTTATAGCAATCAGCCCCAGCATTTT
d_call: TRBD1; j_call: TRBJ2-7; v_call: TRBV5-1; clone_size: .; cdr3_aa: CASSLITGGYEQYF; cdr3_nt: TGCGCCAGCAGCTTGATAACAGGGGGCTACGAGCAGTACTTC
d_call: .; j_call: TRBJ2-7; v_call: TRBV11-2; clone_size: .; cdr3_aa: CASRKPGGRQHEQYF; cdr3_nt: TGTGCCAGCAGAAAACCCGGGGGGCGTCAGCACGAGCAGTACTTC
d_call: TRBD1; j_call: TRBJ1-2; v_call: TRBV29-1; clone_size: .; cdr3_aa: CSVGTYGRGLYGYTF; cdr3_nt: TGCAGCGTTGGAACTTATGGGAGGGGGCTGTATGGCTACACCTTC
d_call: .; j_call: TRBJ2-7; v_call: TRBV7-6; clone_size: .; cdr3_aa: CASSLQGGYEQYF; cdr3_nt: TGTGCCAGCAGCTTACAGGGGGGCTACGAGCAGTACTTC
d_call: .; j_call: TRBJ1-3; v_call: TRBV13; clone_size: .; cdr3_aa: CASSSGTLKAAGNTIYF; cdr3_nt: TGTGCCAGCAGCTCCGGGACACTAAAAGCGGCTGGAAACACCATATATTTT
d_call: .; j_call: TRBJ2-7; v_call: TRBV4-1; clone_size: once; cdr3_aa: CASSSFPDYEQYF; cdr3_nt: TGCGCCAGCAGTTCTTTTCCCGACTACGAGCAGTACTTC
d_call: TRBD2; j_call: TRBJ2-1; v_call: TRBV7-2; clone_size: .; cdr3_aa: CASSLRTSSAGNEQFF; cdr3_nt: TGTGCCAGCAGCCTCCGGACTAGCTCGGCAGGCAATGAGCAGTTCTTC
d_call: .; j_call: TRBJ2-2; v_call: TRBV5-6; clone_size: .; cdr3_aa: CASRIEGGTGELFF; cdr3_nt: TGTGCCAGCAGGATAGAGGGGGGAACCGGGGAGCTGTTTTTT
d_call: TRBD2; j_call: TRBJ2-7; v_call: TRBV27; clone_size: .; cdr3_aa: CASSSPQRGGSYEQYF; cdr3_nt: TGTGCCAGCAGTTCCCCCCAGCGGGGGGGCTCCTACGAGCAGTACTTC
d_call: .; j_call: TRBJ2-7; v_call: TRBV6-5; clone_size: once; cdr3_aa: CASSRTVQSYEQYF; cdr3_nt: TGTGCCAGCAGCAGGACAGTGCAGAGCTACGAGCAGTACTTC
d_call: TRBD2; j_call: TRBJ2-1; v_call: TRBV7-2; clone_size: .; cdr3_aa: CASSLAGKEQFF; cdr3_nt: TGTGCCAGCAGTCTAGCGGGAAAGGAGCAGTTCTTC
d_call: TRBD1; j_call: TRBJ2-7; v_call: TRBV18; clone_size: once; cdr3_aa: CASSPSGTGLYEQYF; cdr3_nt: TGTGCCAGCTCACCATCAGGGACAGGGCTCTACGAGCAGTACTTC
d_call: TRBD1; j_call: TRBJ1-2; v_call: TRBV7-6; clone_size: .; cdr3_aa: CASSETGGAVYGYTF; cdr3_nt: TGTGCCAGCAGCGAAACAGGGGGCGCCGTCTATGGCTACACCTTC
d_call: TRBD1; j_call: TRBJ2-7; v_call: TRBV4-1; clone_size: once; cdr3_aa: CASSLRQGISYEQYF; cdr3_nt: TGCGCCAGCAGCCTCCGACAGGGGATTAGCTACGAGCAGTACTTC